These T cell receptor beta chains were read from a single sample in a study of cytomegalovirus exposure and HLA in healthy donors. Data came from immunoSEQ multiplex PCR; TCRdb stores just in-frame clones and leaves some out. Of 90,000 or so clones detected, roughly 63% appear once; the ten largest clones hold 5.5% to 6%. Source material: PBMCs. The origin of the receptors is a boy under 18 in good health and CMV-seropositive. The CDR3 runs from the conserved cysteine through the conserved F or W. D genes are given only for firm matches. Clone size is shown for a subset of rows, as once, few, many or a class of expanded clone.

>few|TRBV6-4|NA|TRBJ1-5
CASSEHWSGNQPQHF
TGTGCCAGCAGTGAGCACTGGTCGGGCAATCAGCCCCAGCATTTT
>few|TRBV6-4|TRBD2|TRBJ2-3
CASSDSTAGGGDTQYF
TGTGCCAGCAGTGACTCCACTGCGGGAGGAGGGGATACGCAGTATTTT
>NA|TRBV11-2|NA|TRBJ1-2
CASSLDLNYGYTF
TGTGCCAGCAGCTTAGACCTGAACTATGGCTACACCTTC
>NA|TRBV5-1|TRBD1|TRBJ1-2
CASSLADRDGYTF
TGCGCCAGCAGCTTGGCCGACAGGGACGGCTACACCTTC
>NA|TRBV30|NA|TRBJ2-2
CAWDTGPGELFF
TGTGCCTGGGACACAGGGCCCGGGGAGCTGTTTTTT
>few|TRBV7-3|NA|TRBJ2-2
CASSLNFAGELFF
TGTGCCAGCAGCTTAAATTTCGCCGGGGAGCTGTTTTTT
>NA|TRBV7-2|TRBD1|TRBJ2-7
CASSRDRGPEQYF
TGTGCCAGCAGCAGGGACAGGGGGCCCGAGCAGTACTTC
>NA|TRBV5-1|NA|TRBJ2-5
CASTQDQETQYF
TGCGCCAGCACTCAGGATCAAGAGACCCAGTACTTC
>few|TRBV5-1|NA|TRBJ2-7
CASSLGPGFSYEQYF
TGCGCCAGCAGCTTGGGCCCCGGGTTCTCCTACGAGCAGTACTTC
>NA|TRBV4-3|TRBD2|TRBJ2-1
CASSHGQREYNEQFF
TGCGCCAGCAGCCACGGGCAGCGGGAATACAATGAGCAGTTCTTC
>NA|TRBV7-3|NA|TRBJ2-7
CASSLDRGASYEQYF
TGTGCCAGCAGCTTAGATCGTGGAGCGAGTTACGAGCAGTACTTC
>NA|TRBV10-3|NA|TRBJ2-1
CAISVQRSYNEQFF
TGTGCCATCAGTGTTCAGCGGTCCTACAATGAGCAGTTCTTC
>NA|TRBV5-1|TRBD1|TRBJ1-1
CASSLIGGKDTEAFF
TGCGCCAGCAGCTTGATAGGGGGCAAGGACACTGAAGCTTTCTTT
>NA|TRBV30|NA|TRBJ1-1
CAWSLYRNFLPEAFF
TGTGCCTGGAGTCTGTACAGAAATTTTCTCCCTGAAGCTTTCTTT
>few|TRBV30|NA|TRBJ2-7
CAWSFPRTNSYEQYF
TGTGCCTGGAGTTTCCCCCGGACTAACTCCTACGAGCAGTACTTC
>NA|TRBV6-5|NA|TRBJ2-2
CASSSPPIGTGELFF
TGTGCCAGCAGTTCCCCCCCTATTGGTACCGGGGAGCTGTTTTTT
>once|TRBV19|NA|TRBJ2-1
CASNNRTTSYNEQFF
TGTGCCAGCAACAACAGGACAACCTCCTACAATGAGCAGTTCTTC
>NA|TRBV19|NA|TRBJ1-1
CATKFGGADFSDTEAFF
TGTGCCACTAAATTTGGGGGGGCTGATTTTAGTGACACTGAAGCTTTCTTT
>few|TRBV30|NA|TRBJ1-1
CAWSVGVTEAFF
TGTGCCTGGAGTGTCGGAGTTACTGAAGCTTTCTTT
>NA|TRBV10-1|NA|TRBJ1-5
CASSEGRGQPQHF
TGCGCCAGCAGTGAGGGAAGGGGGCAGCCCCAGCATTTT
>once|TRBV5-1|TRBD2|TRBJ2-1
CASSLSPGGNEQFF
TGCGCCAGCAGCTTGTCCCCCGGGGGGAATGAGCAGTTCTTC
>NA|TRBV5-6|TRBD1|TRBJ1-6
CASSSFVGGRNSPLHF
TGTGCCAGCAGCTCGTTTGTAGGGGGCAGGAATTCACCCCTCCACTTT
>NA|TRBV11-2|NA|TRBJ2-5
CASSLVPKETQYF
TGTGCCAGCAGCTTAGTTCCCAAAGAGACCCAGTACTTC
>NA|TRBV19|TRBD2|TRBJ2-7
CASSNSGRSYEQYF
TGTGCCAGTTCAAATAGCGGGAGATCTTACGAGCAGTACTTC
>NA|TRBV18|NA|TRBJ1-3
CASSRASGNTIYF
TGTGCCAGCTCACGGGCCTCTGGAAACACCATATATTTT
>once|TRBV5-1|TRBD1|TRBJ1-1
CASRRDRGMTEAFF
TGCGCCAGCAGACGGGACAGGGGAATGACTGAAGCTTTCTTT
>few|TRBV4-1|NA|TRBJ1-5
CASSQDGRRGSQPQHF
TGCGCCAGCAGCCAAGATGGCCGGAGAGGTAGTCAGCCCCAGCATTTT
>NA|TRBV6-1|NA|TRBJ1-1
CASSEVMNTEAFF
TGTGCCAGCAGTGAAGTAATGAACACTGAAGCTTTCTTT
>NA|TRBV7-3|NA|TRBJ1-5
CASSPGGSNQPQHF
TGTGCCAGCAGCCCTGGGGGGAGCAATCAGCCCCAGCATTTT
>once|TRBV5-4|NA|TRBJ2-1
CASSPGTPLVNEQFF
TGTGCCAGCAGCCCCGGGACACCCTTGGTTAATGAGCAGTTCTTC
>NA|TRBV30|NA|TRBJ1-3
CAWSGASGNTIYF
TGTGCCTGGAGTGGGGCCTCTGGAAACACCATATATTTT
>NA|TRBV4-2|TRBD1|TRBJ1-5
CASSQVYPGGAPQHF
TGTGCCAGCAGCCAAGTCTACCCAGGGGGCGCGCCCCAGCATTTT
>NA|TRBV5-6|NA|TRBJ2-5
CASSFRGEETQYF
TGTGCCAGCAGCTTTCGCGGAGAAGAGACCCAGTACTTC
>NA|TRBV2|NA|TRBJ1-4
CASGISGREKLFF
TGTGCCAGCGGGATATCAGGGAGGGAAAAACTGTTTTTT
>NA|TRBV5-4|TRBD1|TRBJ1-2
CASSSPDRENYGYTF
TGTGCCAGCAGCTCCCCCGACAGGGAGAACTATGGCTACACCTTC
>few|TRBV6-4|TRBD2|TRBJ2-1
CASSDDAGGLLGEQFF
TGTGCCAGCAGTGACGACGCGGGAGGGCTGCTTGGTGAGCAGTTCTTC
>NA|TRBV2|NA|TRBJ1-3
CASTAAGPGNTIYF
TGTGCCAGCACCGCGGCCGGCCCGGGAAACACCATATATTTT
>few|TRBV5-6|NA|TRBJ2-3
CASSPAWAGDTQYF
TGTGCCAGCAGCCCGGCCTGGGCGGGAGATACGCAGTATTTT
>NA|TRBV7-7|TRBD2|TRBJ2-1
CASSPRTSGYNEQFF
TGTGCTAGCAGCCCCAGGACTAGCGGCTACAATGAGCAGTTCTTC
>few|TRBV15|TRBD1|TRBJ1-3
CATSRGDRDVNTIYF
TGTGCCACCAGCAGAGGGGACAGGGATGTAAACACCATATATTTT
>NA|TRBV29-1|TRBD1|TRBJ1-5
CSVGQGHQPQHF
TGCAGCGTGGGACAGGGCCATCAGCCCCAGCATTTT
>NA|TRBV4-1|NA|TRBJ2-1
CASSQASVPNEQFF
TGCGCCAGCAGCCAAGCCTCGGTACCCAATGAGCAGTTCTTC
>NA|TRBV7-9|NA|TRBJ2-1
CSSTLLAYEQFF
TGTTCCAGCACCCTACTAGCTTATGAGCAGTTCTTC
>NA|TRBV7-3|NA|TRBJ1-1
CASCKSILCTEAFF
TGTGCCAGCTGCAAATCCATACTGTGCACTGAAGCTTTCTTT
>NA|TRBV4-2|TRBD1|TRBJ1-2
CASSQDLTGDYGYTF
TGTGCCAGCAGCCAAGACCTGACAGGGGACTATGGCTACACCTTC
>few|TRBV2|NA|TRBJ2-3
CASRDPGSSDTQYF
TGTGCCAGCAGAGACCCGGGTAGTTCAGATACGCAGTATTTT
>NA|TRBV9|NA|TRBJ1-1
CASSVESGYQAFF
TGTGCCAGCAGCGTAGAATCGGGATACCAAGCTTTCTTT
>NA|TRBV2|NA|TRBJ2-7
CASSFRRGRYEQYF
TGTGCCAGCAGCTTCCGCAGGGGAAGGTACGAGCAGTACTTC
>few|TRBV9|NA|TRBJ1-3
CASSVVGSLSGNTIYF
TGTGCCAGCAGCGTAGTGGGCAGCCTCTCTGGAAACACCATATATTTT
>NA|TRBV7-8|TRBD1|TRBJ1-2
CASSLSPGQESYGYPF
TGTGCCAGCAGCTTATCCCCGGGACAGGAAAGCTATGGCTACCCCTTC
>NA|TRBV7-2|TRBD1|TRBJ1-5
CASSRGDRPNQPQHF
TGTGCCAGCAGCCGCGGGGACAGGCCCAATCAGCCCCAGCATTTT
>NA|TRBV25-1|NA|TRBJ1-4
CASRGSLSTNEKLFF
TGTGCCAGCAGGGGCAGTCTTTCAACTAATGAAAAACTGTTTTTT
>few|TRBV5-1|TRBD1|TRBJ2-7
CASSWGTASGEQYF
TGCGCCAGCAGCTGGGGGACAGCCTCGGGGGAGCAGTACTTC
>NA|TRBV10-2|TRBD1|TRBJ2-7
CASSRTGFEQYF
TGCGCCAGCAGTAGGACAGGGTTCGAGCAGTACTTC
>NA|TRBV5-1|TRBD1|TRBJ2-2
CASSLVAGQVNTGELFF
TGCGCCAGCAGCTTGGTGGCGGGACAGGTGAACACCGGGGAGCTGTTTTTT
>few|TRBV19|TRBD1|TRBJ1-1
CASTPGQGFTEAFF
TGTGCCAGTACCCCGGGACAGGGTTTCACTGAAGCTTTCTTT
>few|TRBV7-7|TRBD1|TRBJ2-5
CASSPRTGGQETQYF
TGTGCCAGCAGTCCCCGGACAGGGGGACAAGAGACCCAGTACTTC
>few|TRBV6-5|TRBD1|TRBJ2-1
CASSKQGAYNEQFF
TGTGCCAGCAGTAAACAGGGGGCCTACAATGAGCAGTTCTTC
>NA|TRBV18|NA|TRBJ2-7
CASSPYRDHEQYF
TGTGCCAGCTCACCCTACAGGGACCACGAGCAGTACTTC
>NA|TRBV9|NA|TRBJ2-3
CASSVGGAASTDTQYF
TGTGCCAGCAGCGTAGGTGGGGCAGCTAGCACAGATACGCAGTATTTT